These 29 T cell receptor beta chains originate from one sample sequenced in a study of shared clonotypes between healthy human individuals. Data came from immunoSEQ multiplex PCR; TCRdb stores just in-frame clones and leaves some out. Here the sample spans 2 million to 2.5 million clones, under 97% being singletons. The sample taken for sequencing was naive CD4+ T cells sorted from blood. The subset: CD45RA+ positively selected. These receptors all come from a young man in good health.

V gene TRBV28 combines with J gene TRBJ1-5; 9 bases are shared with TRBD1. Unmatched junction bases numbered 8, after V lost 4 bases and J lost 7 bases. Germline-derived CDR1 and CDR2 are MDHEN and SYDVKM. CDR3 length: 15 residues. The CDR3 reads CASSSWDRAGQPQHF. In DNA form, the CDR3 reads TGTGCCAGCAGTTCCTGGGACAGGGCGGGGCAGCCCCAGCATTTT.

The chain carries TRBV5-1 and TRBJ2-7; 15 bases align to TRBD2. The V gene's germline CDR1 is SGHRS and CDR2 YFSETQ. V trimming: 4 bases; J trimming: 2 bases; junction bases outside the gene matches: 7. This CDR3 contains 17 residues. The CDR3 loop is CASSSGLAGGPPYEQYF. CDR3 sequence (DNA): TGCGCCAGCAGCAGCGGACTAGCGGGAGGGCCTCCCTACGAGCAGTACTTC.

This chain connects TRBV6-5 to TRBJ2-7; 9 bases line up with TRBD1. The CDR3 loop spans 14 amino acids. The germline CDR1 and CDR2 sequences are MNHEY and SVGAGI. After removal of 5 bases from V and 9 bases from J, the junction contained 11 bases not matched to a gene. CDR3 nucleotides: TGTGCCAGCAGTCGTACGGACAGGGGACAAGGGCAGTACTTC. Amino acid sequence: CASSRTDRGQGQYF.

This sequence joins TRBV5-4 and TRBJ2-7; 11 nucleotides line up with TRBD1. The CDR3 sequence is 16 residues long. V shed 2 bases, J shed 1 base, and the junction held 5 bases outside the gene matches. CDR1 is SGHNT and CDR2 is YYREEE in the germline V gene (reference sequence). The CDR3 spells CASSFWGTGGSYEQYF. CDR3 DNA sequence: TGTGCCAGCAGCTTTTGGGGGACAGGGGGTTCCTACGAGCAGTACTTC.

The chain employs TRBV14 and TRBJ1-4; 9 bases fit TRBD1. Germline assignment: CDR1 SGHDN and CDR2 FVKESK. This CDR3 is built from 14 residues. Germline trimming cut 4 bases from V and 11 bases from J; bases unmatched to any gene: 8. CDR3 in amino acids: CASSPGQGSVKLFF. The CDR3 bases are TGTGCCAGCAGCCCAGGACAGGGGTCTGTGAAACTGTTTTTT. Full variable domain (rest looked up from reference TRBV14 and TRBJ1-4): EAGVTQFPSHSVIEKGQTVTLRCDPISGHDNLYWYRRVMGKEIKFLLHFVKESKQDESGMPNNRFLAERTGGTYSTLKVQPAELEDSGVYFCASSPGQGSVKLFFGSGTQLSVL.

With regard to this clone: Different DNA sequences within this sample yield the same CDR3. The chain recombines TRBV5-1 with TRBJ1-1, with D unclear. The V gene lost 0 bases and the J gene lost 0 bases, with 3 bases spanning the gap. Germline V gene data show CDR1 as SGHRS and CDR2 as YFSETQ. This CDR3 region has 13 residues. The CDR3 protein is CASSLAVNTEAFF. The CDR3 DNA is TGCGCCAGCAGCTTGGCCGTGAACACTGAAGCTTTCTTT.

The chain carries TRBV7-2 and TRBJ2-5, with D perhaps given as TRBD1 or TRBD2 (5 bases each). The V gene's germline CDR1 is SGHTA and CDR2 FQGNSA. V was cut by 1 base and J by 3 bases, with 12 bases left in between. This CDR3 has 15 amino acids. CDR3 sequence: CASSLGSGTEETQYF. CDR3 bases: TGTGCCAGCAGCTTAGGATCAGGGACCGAAGAGACCCAGTACTTC.

The genes are TRBV21-1 and TRBJ2-3. TRBV21-1 is designated a pseudogene. The length of the CDR3 is 17 residues. Here the CDR3 reads CASSKGHRHPGPDTQYF. For the CDR3, the DNA is TGTGCCAGCAGCAAAGGACATCGTCACCCGGGCCCAGATACGCAGTATTTT.

The chain joins TRBV25-1 to TRBJ2-7, with 7 bases lining up with TRBD2. The CDR3 runs to 11 residues. The germline gives CDR1 MGHDK, CDR2 SYGVNS. V gave up 4 bases and J gave up 7 bases; unmatched junction bases: 1. The CDR3 is CASSVREEQYF. Written as DNA, the CDR3 is TGTGCCAGCAGTGTGCGGGAGGAGCAGTACTTC.

The rearrangement uses TRBV10-1 and TRBJ1-3, with D perhaps TRBD1 (6 bases). Germline CDR1 reads WNHNN; CDR2 reads SYGVQD (reference sequence). Between the trimmed V and J ends, which lost 2 bases and 6 bases, there was a span of 14 bases. The CDR3 spans 15 residues. The CDR3 DNA reads TGCGCCAGCAGTGAGGTGGCAGGGGTTGAAAACACCATATATTTT. It specifies CASSEVAGVENTIYF.

This chain links TRBV11-2 with TRBJ2-7, with TRBD2 identical over 10 bases. The V and J ends lost 1 base and 1 base, in that order; junction bases with no gene match: 1. The V gene's germline CDR1 is SGHAT and CDR2 FQNNGV. The CDR3 has 15 amino acids. In DNA, the CDR3 is TGTGCCAGCAGCTTAGTACTAGCGGGGTCCTACGAGCAGTACTTC. Its translation: CASSLVLAGSYEQYF.

As for this clone: Germline is not matched at one junction end, which may reflect a read error. The chain's CDR3 is CASSLDRLPYGVETQYF. The CDR3 DNA sequence: TGTGCCAGCAGCTTAGATCGGCTACCCTACGGCGTAGAGACTCAGTACTTC. V is TRBV11-2 and J is TRBJ2-5, with no clear D. The CDR3 extends over 17 amino acids. Germline CDR1 and CDR2: SGHAT and FQNNGV.

The CDR3 spells CASSLGGPPYNEQFF. In DNA form, the CDR3 reads TGTGCCAGCAGCTTAGGGGGACCGCCGTACAATGAGCAGTTCTTC. J is TRBJ2-1 and V is TRBV11-2; D tentatively fits TRBD1 or TRBD2 (5 bases each). The CDR3 loop spans 15 amino acids. Germline lookup yields CDR1 SGHAT and CDR2 FQNNGV. V was trimmed by 1 base and J by 4 bases, leaving 11 bases between them.

The V gene is TRBV11-2, the J gene TRBJ2-1, with 10 bases fitting TRBD2. This CDR3 has 16 amino acids. Losses at the gene ends were 5 bases for V and 7 bases for J; bases not matched to a gene: 11. CDR1 is SGHAT and CDR2 is FQNNGV in the germline V gene. This CDR3 is CASSTLAGEVGNEQFF. DNA for the CDR3: TGTGCCAGCAGCACCCTAGCGGGAGAGGTGGGAAATGAGCAGTTCTTC.

This clone was detected once. The chain uses TRBV2 and TRBJ2-1, with 10 bases matching TRBD1. Germline assignment: CDR1 SNHLY and CDR2 FYNNEI. V lost 4 bases, J lost 2 bases, and 2 bases stayed unmatched. The CDR3 is made up of 15 amino acids. The CDR3 region is CASSGDRGTYNEQFF. CDR3 sequence (DNA): TGTGCCAGCAGTGGGGACAGGGGCACCTACAATGAGCAGTTCTTC. Together with reference TRBV2 and TRBJ2-1, the CDR3 gives the full variable domain: EPEVTQTPSHQVTQMGQEVILRCVPISNHLYFYWYRQILGQKVEFLVSFYNNEISEKSEIFDDQFSVERPDGSNFTLKIRSTKLEDSAMYFCASSGDRGTYNEQFFGPGTRLTVL.

Turning to this clone: The same CDR3 is also encoded by other DNA sequences in this sample. The CDR3 sequence: CASSRGQPNEKLFF. The CDR3 bases are TGTGCCAGCAGCCGCGGACAGCCTAATGAAAAACTGTTTTTT. This chain uses TRBV6-5 with TRBJ1-4, with D possibly TRBD1 on 6 matching bases. The V end lost 6 bases, the J end lost 3 bases, and 11 bases lay between the germline ends. Germline V lookup: CDR1 MNHEY, CDR2 SVGAGI. This CDR3 is built from 14 residues.

This clone was observed once. At the DNA level, this CDR3 is encoded by other sequences in the same sample as well. This chain connects TRBV29-1 to TRBJ2-3; the match to TRBD1 covers 8 bases. V was pared by 6 bases and J by 1 base, with 0 bases of the junction left unmatched. This CDR3 is 12 amino acids long. Germline-derived CDR1 and CDR2 are SQVTM and ANQGSEA. For the CDR3, the DNA is TGCAGCGTGGGACAGGGCACAGATACGCAGTATTTT. Translation gives CSVGQGTDTQYF.

The rearrangement uses TRBV5-4 and TRBJ1-1, with 10 bases matching TRBD1. There are 15 residues in the CDR3. J gave up 4 bases and V 4 bases, and 7 bases lay outside the gene matches. Germline assignment: CDR1 SGHNT and CDR2 YYREEE (reference sequence). The CDR3 nucleotides are TGTGCCAGCAGCCCGGGACAGGGGCCGGGCACTGAAGCTTTCTTT. Amino acid sequence: CASSPGQGPGTEAFF. Full variable domain (missing parts from reference TRBV5-4 and TRBJ1-1): ETGVTQSPTHLIKTRGQQVTLRCSSQSGHNTVSWYQQALGQGPQFIFQYYREEENGRGNFPPRFSGLQFPNYSSELNVNALELDDSALYLCASSPGQGPGTEAFFGQGTRLTVV.

This rearrangement joins TRBV10-3 to TRBJ2-7, with TRBD2 identical over 9 bases. V was clipped by 2 bases and J by 12 bases; unmatched bases: 8. Germline lookup yields CDR1 ENHRY and CDR2 SYGVKD. This CDR3 contains 13 residues. The CDR3 reads CAISERTSDRGYF. As DNA, the CDR3 is TGTGCCATCAGTGAGAGGACTAGCGACCGAGGGTACTTC.

In the case of this clone: The same CDR3 arises from other DNA sequences in this sample as well. The rearrangement uses TRBV5-1 and TRBJ2-3, with 8 bases aligning to TRBD2. V shed 4 bases and J 3 bases; nucleotides not matched to a gene: 10. CDR3 length: 16 amino acids. CDR1 is SGHRS, CDR2 YFSETQ, per germline. In DNA, the CDR3 is TGCGCCAGCAGCCCCGGACTAGCCGGGGGGACAGATACGCAGTATTTT. Translation gives CASSPGLAGGTDTQYF.

J is TRBJ2-1 and V is TRBV7-2, with no clear D. V was shortened by 3 bases and J by 6 bases, with 9 bases between the two germline ends. This CDR3 contains 13 residues. The germline gives CDR1 SGHTA, CDR2 FQGNSA. The CDR3 DNA reads TGTGCCAGCAGCTTTTCGGGTTCCAATGAGCAGTTCTTC. The encoded protein is CASSFSGSNEQFF.

The V gene is TRBV11-2, the J gene TRBJ1-2; the D is unclear. Deletions cut 5 bases from V and 4 bases from J, with 17 bases between. CDR3 length: 15 residues. Germline V gene sequence: CDR1 SGHAT, CDR2 FQNNGV. The CDR3 DNA reads as TGTGCCAGCAGCCCAGAATCTGGCCGAGGCTATGGCTACACCTTC. Its protein product is CASSPESGRGYGYTF.

The J gene is TRBJ2-7, the V gene TRBV30; D could derive from TRBD1 or TRBD2 (6 bases each). Germline CDR1 GTSNPN, CDR2 SVGIG (reference sequence). The CDR3 has 13 amino acids. Deletions cut 2 bases from V and 3 bases from J, with 11 bases between. CDR3 in amino acids: CAWSSGGGYEQYF. The DNA for the CDR3 is TGTGCCTGGAGTAGTGGAGGGGGCTACGAGCAGTACTTC. The full variable domain, in which reference TRBV30 and TRBJ2-7 provide the parts outside the CDR3, is SQTIHQWPATLVQPVGSPLSLECTVEGTSNPNLYWYRQAAGRGLQLLFYSVGIGQISSEVPQNLSASRPQDRQFILSSKKLLLSDSGFYLCAWSSGGGYEQYFGPGTRLTVT.

This rearrangement joins TRBV5-1 to TRBJ2-7, with a tentative D call TRBD1 (5 bases). V gave up 0 bases and J gave up 3 bases, with 13 bases separating them. Germline assignment: CDR1 SGHRS and CDR2 YFSETQ. The CDR3 loop spans 15 amino acids. As DNA, the CDR3 is TGCGCCAGCAGCTTGGACGCAGGGAAAATCTACGAGCAGTACTTC. The encoded protein is CASSLDAGKIYEQYF.

This chain connects TRBV29-1 to TRBJ1-2, with 12 bases that match TRBD1. Germline V lookup: CDR1 SQVTM, CDR2 ANQGSEA. The CDR3 contains 13 residues. The V gene end was trimmed by 6 bases and the J gene end by 6 bases; junction bases not matched to a gene: 5. CDR3 sequence: CSVGTGGANGYTF. In DNA, the CDR3 is TGCAGCGTCGGGACAGGGGGCGCAAATGGCTACACCTTC.

The gene calls are TRBV11-2 and TRBJ2-1; 11 bases fit TRBD2. Germline V gives CDR1 SGHAT, CDR2 FQNNGV. Trimming removed 5 bases from V and 7 bases from J; junction bases left unmatched: 7. The CDR3 is made up of 15 amino acids. The CDR3 spells CASSPGLADPNEQFF. The CDR3, as DNA: TGTGCCAGCAGCCCGGGACTAGCGGACCCTAATGAGCAGTTCTTC.

In regard to this clone: Other DNA sequences of this sample code for an identical CDR3. The chain couples TRBV7-9 to TRBJ2-3; no clear D gene. Germline CDR1 and CDR2: SEHNR and FQNEAQ (reference sequence). The CDR3 sequence is 11 residues long. V lost 3 bases, J lost 6 bases, and 4 bases lay in between. DNA of the CDR3: TGTGCCAGCAGCTTCGGGGATACGCAGTATTTT. This encodes CASSFGDTQYF. Full variable domain (missing parts from reference TRBV7-9 and TRBJ2-3): DTGVSQNPRHKITKRGQNVTFRCDPISEHNRLYWYRQTLGQGPEFLTYFQNEAQLEKSRLLSDRFSAERPKGSFSTLEIQRTEQGDSAMYLCASSFGDTQYFGPGTRLTVL.

The rearrangement uses TRBV6-6 and TRBJ2-7; TRBD2 matches 7 bases. After removal of 2 bases from V and 4 bases from J, the junction contained 5 bases not matched to a gene. CDR3 length: 14 amino acids. Per the germline V gene, CDR1 is MNHNY and CDR2 is SVGAGI (reference sequence). The CDR3 DNA reads TGTGCCAGCAGTTACGCGGGGGAGGGGTACGAGCAGTACTTC. It translates to CASSYAGEGYEQYF.

The J gene is TRBJ1-5, the V gene TRBV28; no definite D call. The CDR3 is 12 residues long. Germline CDR1 reads MDHEN; CDR2 reads SYDVKM. V lost 8 bases and J 4 bases, leaving 9 bases between the germline ends. CDR3 in DNA: TGTGCCAGCGCATCCCAAAATCAGCCCCAGCATTTT. Amino acids: CASASQNQPQHF. Filled out from reference TRBV28 and TRBJ1-5, the complete variable domain reads DVKVTQSSRYLVKRTGEKVFLECVQDMDHENMFWYRQDPGLGLRLIYFSYDVKMKEKGDIPEGYSVSREKKERFSLILESASTNQTSMYLCASASQNQPQHFGDGTRLSIL.